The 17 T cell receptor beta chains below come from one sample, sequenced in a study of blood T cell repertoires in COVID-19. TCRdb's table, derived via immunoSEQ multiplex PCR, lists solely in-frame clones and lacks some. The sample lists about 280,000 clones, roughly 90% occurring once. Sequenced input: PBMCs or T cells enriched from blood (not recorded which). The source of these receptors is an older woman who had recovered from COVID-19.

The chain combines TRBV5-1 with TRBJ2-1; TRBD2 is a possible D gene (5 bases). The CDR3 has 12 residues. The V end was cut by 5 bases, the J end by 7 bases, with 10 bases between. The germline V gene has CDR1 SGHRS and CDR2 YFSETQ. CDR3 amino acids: CASSWTGNEQFF. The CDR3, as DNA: TGCGCCAGCAGTTGGACTGGAAATGAGCAGTTCTTC.

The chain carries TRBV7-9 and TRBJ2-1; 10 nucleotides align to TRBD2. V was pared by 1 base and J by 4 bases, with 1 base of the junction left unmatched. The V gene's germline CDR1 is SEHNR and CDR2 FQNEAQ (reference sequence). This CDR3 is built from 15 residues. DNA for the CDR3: TGTGCCAGCAGCTTAGAACTAGCGGGGTACAATGAGCAGTTCTTC. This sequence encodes CASSLELAGYNEQFF.

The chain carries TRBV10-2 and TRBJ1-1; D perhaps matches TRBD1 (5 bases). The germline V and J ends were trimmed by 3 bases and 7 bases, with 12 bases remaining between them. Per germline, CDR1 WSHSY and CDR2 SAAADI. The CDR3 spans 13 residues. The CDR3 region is CASSDPGNGEAFF. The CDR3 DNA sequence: TGCGCCAGCAGTGACCCAGGGAACGGTGAAGCTTTCTTT.

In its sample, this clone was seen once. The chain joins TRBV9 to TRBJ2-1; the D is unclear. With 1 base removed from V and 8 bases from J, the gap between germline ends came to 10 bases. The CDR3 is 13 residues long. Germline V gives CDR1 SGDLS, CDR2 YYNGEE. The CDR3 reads CASSVKRLDEQFF. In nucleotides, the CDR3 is TGTGCCAGCAGCGTAAAGAGGCTCGATGAGCAGTTCTTC.

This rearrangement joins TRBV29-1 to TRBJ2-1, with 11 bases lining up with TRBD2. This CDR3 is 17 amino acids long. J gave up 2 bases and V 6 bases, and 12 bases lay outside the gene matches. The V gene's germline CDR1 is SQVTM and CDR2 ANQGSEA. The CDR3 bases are TGCAGCGTCCACCCAATTAGCGGGGGGGGACCCTACAATGAGCAGTTCTTC. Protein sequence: CSVHPISGGGPYNEQFF.

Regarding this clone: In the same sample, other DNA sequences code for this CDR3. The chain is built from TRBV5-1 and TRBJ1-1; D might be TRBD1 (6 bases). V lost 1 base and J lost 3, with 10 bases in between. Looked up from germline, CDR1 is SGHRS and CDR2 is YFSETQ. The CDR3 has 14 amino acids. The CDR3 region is CASSLTGRDTEAFF. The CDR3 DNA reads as TGCGCCAGCAGCTTGACAGGGAGGGACACTGAAGCTTTCTTT.

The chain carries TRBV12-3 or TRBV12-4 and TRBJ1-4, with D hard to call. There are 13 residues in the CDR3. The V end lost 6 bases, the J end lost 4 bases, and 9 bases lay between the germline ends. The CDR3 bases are TGTGCCAGCAGAGGACTGTTTAATGAAAAACTGTTTTTT. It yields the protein CASRGLFNEKLFF.

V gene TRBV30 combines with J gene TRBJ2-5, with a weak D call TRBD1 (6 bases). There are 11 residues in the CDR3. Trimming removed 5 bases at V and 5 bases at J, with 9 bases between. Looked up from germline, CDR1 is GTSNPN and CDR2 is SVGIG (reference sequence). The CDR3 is CAWAGVETQYF. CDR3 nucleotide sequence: TGTGCCTGGGCAGGGGTGGAGACCCAGTACTTC.

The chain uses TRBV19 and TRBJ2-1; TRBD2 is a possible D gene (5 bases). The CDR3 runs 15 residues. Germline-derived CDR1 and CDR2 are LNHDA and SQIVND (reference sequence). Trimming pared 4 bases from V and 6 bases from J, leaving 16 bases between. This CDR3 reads CASSTMGGSSNEQFF. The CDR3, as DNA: TGTGCCAGTAGTACAATGGGCGGGTCATCCAATGAGCAGTTCTTC.

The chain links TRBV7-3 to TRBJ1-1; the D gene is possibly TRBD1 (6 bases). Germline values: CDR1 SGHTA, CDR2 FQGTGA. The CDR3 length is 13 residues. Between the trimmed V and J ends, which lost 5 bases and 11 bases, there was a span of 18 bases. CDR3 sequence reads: CASSGQLRGWAFF. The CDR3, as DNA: TGTGCCAGCAGCGGACAACTCAGGGGATGGGCTTTCTTT.

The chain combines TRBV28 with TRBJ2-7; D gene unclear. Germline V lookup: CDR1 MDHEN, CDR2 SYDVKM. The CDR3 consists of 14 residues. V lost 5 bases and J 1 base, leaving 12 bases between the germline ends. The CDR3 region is CASSQPGPSYEQYF. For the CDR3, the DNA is TGTGCCAGCAGTCAGCCAGGCCCTTCCTACGAGCAGTACTTC. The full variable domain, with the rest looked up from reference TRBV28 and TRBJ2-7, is DVKVTQSSRYLVKRTGEKVFLECVQDMDHENMFWYRQDPGLGLRLIYFSYDVKMKEKGDIPEGYSVSREKKERFSLILESASTNQTSMYLCASSQPGPSYEQYFGPGTRLTVT.

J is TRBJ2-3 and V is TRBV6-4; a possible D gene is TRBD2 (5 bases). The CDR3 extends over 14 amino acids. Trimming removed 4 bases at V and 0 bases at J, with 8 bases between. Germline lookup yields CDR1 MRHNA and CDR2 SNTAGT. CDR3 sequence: CASSATGSTDTQYF. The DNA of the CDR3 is TGTGCCAGCAGTGCTACGGGAAGCACAGATACGCAGTATTTT.

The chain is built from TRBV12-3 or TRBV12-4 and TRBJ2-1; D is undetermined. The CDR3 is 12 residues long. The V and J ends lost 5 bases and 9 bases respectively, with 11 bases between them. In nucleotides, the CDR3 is TGTGCCAGCAGTCTTGGCAGAGGTGAGCAGTTCTTC. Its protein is CASSLGRGEQFF.

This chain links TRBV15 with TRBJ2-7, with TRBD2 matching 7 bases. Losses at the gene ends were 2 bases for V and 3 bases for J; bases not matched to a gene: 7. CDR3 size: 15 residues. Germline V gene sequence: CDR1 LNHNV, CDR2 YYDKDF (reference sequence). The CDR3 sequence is CATSRSSSGIYEQYF. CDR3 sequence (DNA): TGTGCCACCAGCAGATCGTCTAGCGGAATCTACGAGCAGTACTTC.

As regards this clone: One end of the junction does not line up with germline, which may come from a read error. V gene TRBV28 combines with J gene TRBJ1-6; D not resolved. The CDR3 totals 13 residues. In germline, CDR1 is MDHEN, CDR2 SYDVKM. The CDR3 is CASSRGQFSSLHF. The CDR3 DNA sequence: TGTGCCAGCAGTCGGGGTCAATTTTCATCCCTCCACTTT.

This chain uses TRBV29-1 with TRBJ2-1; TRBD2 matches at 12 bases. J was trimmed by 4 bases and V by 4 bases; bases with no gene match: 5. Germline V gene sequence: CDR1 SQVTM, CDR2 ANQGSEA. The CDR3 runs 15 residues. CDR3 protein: CSVVSSGGGYNEQFF. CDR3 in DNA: TGCAGCGTTGTGTCTAGCGGGGGGGGATACAATGAGCAGTTCTTC.

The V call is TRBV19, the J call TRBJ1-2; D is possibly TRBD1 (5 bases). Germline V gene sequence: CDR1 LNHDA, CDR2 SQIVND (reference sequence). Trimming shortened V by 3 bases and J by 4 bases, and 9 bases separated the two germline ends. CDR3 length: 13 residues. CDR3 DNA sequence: TGTGCCAGTAGTATGCTACAGGTCTATGGCTACACCTTC. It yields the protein CASSMLQVYGYTF.